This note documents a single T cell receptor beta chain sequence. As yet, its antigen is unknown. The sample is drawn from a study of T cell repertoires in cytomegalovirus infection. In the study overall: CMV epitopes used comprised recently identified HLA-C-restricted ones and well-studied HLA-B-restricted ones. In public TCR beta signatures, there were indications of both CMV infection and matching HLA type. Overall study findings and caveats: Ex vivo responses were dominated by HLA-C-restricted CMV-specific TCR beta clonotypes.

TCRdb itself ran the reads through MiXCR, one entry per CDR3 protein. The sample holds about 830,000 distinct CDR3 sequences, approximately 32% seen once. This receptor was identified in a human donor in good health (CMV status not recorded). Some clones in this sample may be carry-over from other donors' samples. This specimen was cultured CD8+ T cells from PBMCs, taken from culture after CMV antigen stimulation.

The CDR3 region is CSARRDPHGYTF. In DNA, the CDR3 is TGCAGTGCTAGAAGGGACCCCCACGGCTACACCTTC. The V gene is TRBV20-1, the J gene TRBJ1-2, with D maybe TRBD1 (5 bases). The germline V gene has CDR1 DFQATT and CDR2 SNEGSKA (reference sequence). The ends were cut back, 2 bases at V and 8 bases at J, with 12 bases in the middle. The CDR3 totals 12 residues.